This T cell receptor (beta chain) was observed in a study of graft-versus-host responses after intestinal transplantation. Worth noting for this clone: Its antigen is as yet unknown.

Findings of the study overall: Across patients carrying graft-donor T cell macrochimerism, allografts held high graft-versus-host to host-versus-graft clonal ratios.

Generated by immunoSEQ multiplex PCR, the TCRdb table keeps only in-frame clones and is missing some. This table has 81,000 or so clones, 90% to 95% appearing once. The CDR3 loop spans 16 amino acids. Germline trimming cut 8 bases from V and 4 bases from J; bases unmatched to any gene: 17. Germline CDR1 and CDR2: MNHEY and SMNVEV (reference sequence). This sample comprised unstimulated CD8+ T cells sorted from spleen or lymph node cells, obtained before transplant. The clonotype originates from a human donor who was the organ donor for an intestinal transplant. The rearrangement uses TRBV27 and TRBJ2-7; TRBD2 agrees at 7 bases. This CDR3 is CASHSNGAGILYEQYF. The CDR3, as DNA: TGTGCCAGCCATTCCAACGGAGCGGGAATATTATACGAGCAGTACTTC.